These T cell receptor beta chains were read from a single sample in a study of T cells in Graves' hyperthyroidism and ophthalmopathy. Each CDR3 protein is one row after TCRdb ran MiXCR on the multiplex PCR reads. The table includes 500,000 or so distinct CDR3 sequences, roughly 15% detected once. What was sequenced was blood. Receptors were obtained from a woman younger than 30 with Graves' ophthalmopathy. Both conserved end residues are part of each CDR3. D genes are given only for firm matches. Rows may omit the clone size; those that give it use once, few, many or a size class.

V gene	D gene	J gene	clone size	CDR3 protein	CDR3 DNA
TRBV6-1	.	TRBJ2-7	many	CASGPATGEFVYEQYF	TGTGCCAGCGGCCCGGCCACGGGGGAGTTCGTGTACGAGCAGTACTTC
TRBV9	.	TRBJ2-1	few	CASSVVASAYNEQFF	TGTGCCAGCAGCGTAGTAGCTAGCGCTTACAATGAGCAGTTCTTC
TRBV5-1	TRBD1	TRBJ2-1	many	CASRQDRGFDNEQFF	TGCGCCAGCAGACAGGACAGGGGGTTCGACAATGAGCAGTTCTTC
TRBV20-1	.	TRBJ1-1	many	CSARAQAGYTEAFF	TGCAGTGCTAGAGCCCAAGCAGGGTACACTGAAGCTTTCTTT
TRBV11-1	TRBD2	TRBJ2-2	many	CASSWSTSGRWGTGELFF	TGTGCCAGCAGCTGGTCGACTAGCGGGAGATGGGGCACCGGGGAGCTGTTTTTT
TRBV3-1	.	TRBJ2-5	few	CASSQDLVSQETQYF	TGTGCCAGCAGCCAAGATCTGGTATCCCAAGAGACCCAGTACTTC
TRBV20-1	TRBD1	TRBJ2-7	many	CSARTGTGGYEQYF	TGCAGTGCTAGAACCGGGACAGGGGGCTACGAGCAGTACTTC
TRBV7-9	.	TRBJ1-1	many	CASSLGAEDTEAFF	TGTGCCAGCAGCTTAGGGGCAGAGGATACTGAAGCTTTCTTT
TRBV15	.	TRBJ1-2	many	CATSRDEGGYYGYTF	TGTGCCACCAGCAGAGATGAAGGGGGATACTATGGCTACACCTTC
TRBV20-1	TRBD1	TRBJ1-5	many	CSARGPTGGLSPQHF	TGCAGTGCTAGAGGGCCGACAGGGGGCCTTTCGCCCCAGCATTTT
TRBV28	.	TRBJ2-3	many	CASSTMTGTSTDTQYF	TGTGCCAGCAGTACCATGACAGGGACTAGCACAGATACGCAGTATTTT
TRBV18	TRBD1	TRBJ2-7	.	CASSLLPTGAYEQYF	TGTGCCAGCTCACTTCTCCCGACAGGGGCCTACGAGCAGTACTTC
TRBV7-3	TRBD1	TRBJ1-1	many	CASGTGINTEAFF	TGTGCCAGCGGGACAGGGATAAACACTGAAGCTTTCTTT
TRBV29-1	.	TRBJ1-2	many	CSVAIRGGYTF	TGCAGCGTGGCAATTAGGGGTGGCTACACCTTC
TRBV11-2	TRBD1	TRBJ1-1	many	CASSPPTGYDTEAFF	TGTGCCAGCAGCCCCCCGACAGGGTATGACACTGAAGCTTTCTTT
TRBV20-1	.	TRBJ2-3	many	CSASPLRGSTDTQYF	TGCAGTGCTAGTCCTCTGCGGGGTAGCACAGATACGCAGTATTTT
TRBV12-3/TRBV12-4	.	TRBJ1-1	.	CASTPRGENTEAFF	TGTGCCAGCACCCCGAGGGGGGAGAACACTGAAGCTTTCTTT
TRBV7-9	TRBD1	TRBJ1-2	few	CASSSSGTGALYGYTF	TGTGCCAGCAGCTCATCCGGGACAGGGGCTCTCTATGGCTACACCTTC
TRBV30	.	TRBJ2-7	many	CASADRSYEQYF	TGTGCCTCGGCCGACAGGTCCTACGAGCAGTACTTC
TRBV27	.	TRBJ1-5	many	CASSLKGLSNQPQHF	TGTGCCAGCAGTTTAAAAGGGCTGAGCAATCAGCCCCAGCATTTT
TRBV9	.	TRBJ2-5	few	CASSAYQGGGETQYF	TGTGCCAGCAGCGCCTACCAGGGGGGAGGGGAGACCCAGTACTTC
TRBV4-1	.	TRBJ1-2	many	CASSQVPVDRPYGYTF	TGCGCCAGCAGCCAAGTTCCTGTCGACAGGCCCTATGGCTACACCTTC